The present entry profiles one T cell receptor (beta chain) with its context. In the original workflow: Reference gene primers were amplified, and this amplification served to estimate nucleated cell counts. The data were produced by immunoSEQ multiplex PCR, yet TCRdb's version contains in-frame clones alone and is incomplete. D and trimming were read from the DNA, whereas the V and J calls and clone size are those reported in that table. The table has roughly 80,000 clones, roughly 79% seen once; the top ten hold around 40%. This record belongs to a study of blood T cell repertoires in COVID-19. Overall study: There were acute and convalescent COVID-19 samples, and they came from the United States, Italy and Spain. From T cells, B-cell-depleted T cells, or PBMCs came the material, which was cDNA or gDNA.

The TCR originated in an older man with acute or convalescent COVID-19. Material: peripheral blood.

The CDR3 DNA sequence: TGCGCCAGCAGAATGGGAGCGGGCACAGATACGCAGTATTTT. Translating gives CASRMGAGTDTQYF. This chain connects TRBV5-1 to TRBJ2-3, with D maybe TRBD2 (5 bases). CDR3 length equals 14 residues. Trimming left V 5 bases short and J 1 base short, with 11 bases between. The germline V gene encodes CDR1 SGHRS and CDR2 YFSETQ.